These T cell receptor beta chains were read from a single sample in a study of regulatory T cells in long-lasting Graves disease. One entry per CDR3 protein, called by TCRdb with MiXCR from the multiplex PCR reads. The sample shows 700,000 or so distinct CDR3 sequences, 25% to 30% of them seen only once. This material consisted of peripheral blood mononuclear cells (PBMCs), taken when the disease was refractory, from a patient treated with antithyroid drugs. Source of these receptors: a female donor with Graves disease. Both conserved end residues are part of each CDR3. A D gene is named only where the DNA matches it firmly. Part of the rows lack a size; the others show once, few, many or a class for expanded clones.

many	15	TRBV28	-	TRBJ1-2	TGTGCCAGCAGTTCCCCATTCCTCTCCTACTATGGCTACACCTTC	CASSSPFLSYYGYTF
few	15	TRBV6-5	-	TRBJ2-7	TGTGCCAGCAGTTACTCGAGGGGGGTGGATTACGAGCAGTACTTC	CASSYSRGVDYEQYF
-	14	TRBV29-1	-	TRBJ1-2	TGCAGCGTTGTCGGACAGACCTCTAACTATGGCTACACCTTC	CSVVGQTSNYGYTF
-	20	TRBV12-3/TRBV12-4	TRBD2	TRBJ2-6	TGTGCCAGCAGTTTACCCTCGGGACTAGCGGACCTCTTTGGGGCCAACGTCCTGACTTTC	CASSLPSGLADLFGANVLTF
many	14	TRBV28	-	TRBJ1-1	TGTGCCAGCAGTTTGATGGGAGGGAACACTGAAGCTTTCTTT	CASSLMGGNTEAFF
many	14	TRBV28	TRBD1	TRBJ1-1	TGTGCCAGCAGTTTCGGACAGGGGGTCACTGAAGCTTTCTTT	CASSFGQGVTEAFF
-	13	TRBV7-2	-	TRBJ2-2	TGTGCCAGCAGCGGGGGGCCGGCCGGGGAGCTGTTTTTT	CASSGGPAGELFF
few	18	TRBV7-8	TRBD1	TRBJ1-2	TGTGCCAGCAGCTTTACCATCTCATCCGACAGGGATGATCGTGGCTACACCTTC	CASSFTISSDRDDRGYTF
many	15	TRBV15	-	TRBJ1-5	TGTGCCACCAGCAGAGTGAGAAGAAGCAATCAGCCCCAGCATTTT	CATSRVRRSNQPQHF
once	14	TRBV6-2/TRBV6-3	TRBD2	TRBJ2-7	TGTGCCAGCAGTGCAGCGGGACTAGTGTACGAGCAGTACTTC	CASSAAGLVYEQYF
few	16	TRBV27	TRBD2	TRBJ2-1	TGTGCCAGCAGTTTACGTCGTCTAGCGGGAGGGGGTGAGCAGTTCTTC	CASSLRRLAGGGEQFF
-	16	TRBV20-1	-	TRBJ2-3	TGCAGTGCTCCCCCCCCTCTGGACTCAAGCACAGATACGCAGTATTTT	CSAPPPLDSSTDTQYF
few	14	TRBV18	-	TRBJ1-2	TGTGCCAGCTCACCAGGGGAAGTTGGCTATGGCTACACCTTC	CASSPGEVGYGYTF
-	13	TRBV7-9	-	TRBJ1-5	TGTGCCAGCAGCGCAAACCTAGGCTCGATCCAGCATTTT	CASSANLGSIQHF